The 17 T cell receptor beta chains listed next were all sequenced from one sample in a study of CD8+ T cells in alopecia areata. RNA was extracted and reverse transcribed into cDNA as the sequencing template. Profiled with immunoSEQ multiplex PCR; TCRdb holds only in-frame clones, not every one. The sample carries approximately 89,000 clones, under 45% recorded once. What was sequenced was CD4+ T cells sorted from blood. The origin of the receptors is a human donor with alopecia areata.

The table lists this clone with a few counts. The chain carries TRBV28 and TRBJ2-1; 8 nucleotides match TRBD2. CDR1 MDHEN and CDR2 SYDVKM come from the germline V gene. J lost 9 bases, V lost 7 bases, and 8 bases had no gene match. This CDR3 comprises 13 residues. The chain's CDR3 is CASKTGGPAEQFF. The DNA of the CDR3 is TGTGCCAGCAAGACGGGAGGGCCGGCTGAGCAGTTCTTC.

The J gene is TRBJ2-2, the V gene TRBV5-1; possible D gene TRBD1, 6 bases. CDR1 and CDR2 from the germline V gene are SGHRS and YFSETQ. CDR3 length: 14 amino acids. The germline V and J ends were trimmed by 4 bases and 3 bases, with 10 bases remaining between them. The CDR3, as DNA: TGCGCCAGCAGCCCCTACAGGGACACCGGGGAGCTGTTTTTT. It translates to CASSPYRDTGELFF.

This clone was detected a few times. The V call is TRBV30, the J call TRBJ1-2; maybe TRBD1 (5 bases). CDR1 GTSNPN and CDR2 SVGIG come from the germline V gene (reference sequence). V dropped 4 bases and J dropped 4 bases, with 13 bases sitting between them. The CDR3 covers 13 residues. The CDR3 here is CAWTYGDGYGYTF. CDR3 bases: TGTGCCTGGACTTATGGGGACGGCTATGGCTACACCTTC.

This clone appeared a few times. This chain joins TRBV29-1 and TRBJ1-2; D is uncertain. The CDR3 has 12 residues. Looked up from germline, CDR1 is SQVTM and CDR2 is ANQGSEA. Trimming stripped 1 base from V and 5 bases from J, with 8 bases between. The CDR3 here is CSVEVPAYGYTF. The CDR3 DNA follows: TGCAGCGTTGAAGTTCCGGCGTATGGCTACACCTTC.

As concerns this clone: Other DNA sequences in the same sample also yield this CDR3. The rearrangement links TRBV30 to TRBJ2-7; D might be TRBD1 or TRBD2, each matching 5 bases. V shed 4 bases and J shed 0 bases, with 7 bases lying between them. The CDR3 has 12 amino acids. Germline-derived CDR1 and CDR2 are GTSNPN and SVGIG (reference sequence). The CDR3 protein is CAWTGSSYEQYF. CDR3 nucleotides: TGTGCCTGGACAGGGAGCTCCTACGAGCAGTACTTC.

J is TRBJ2-1 and V is TRBV27, with 11 bases lining up with TRBD2. The ends lost 5 bases at V and 8 bases at J; junction bases unmatched: 17. Germline CDR1 reads MNHEY; CDR2 reads SMNVEV (reference sequence). There are 18 residues in the CDR3. CDR3: CASSPRPRLAGPTHEQFF. CDR3 coding DNA: TGTGCCAGCAGTCCCCGCCCGAGACTAGCGGGGCCTACGCATGAGCAGTTCTTC.

This rearrangement joins TRBV25-1 to TRBJ2-3; D might be TRBD2 (6 bases). The CDR3 is 14 residues long. The germline CDR1 and CDR2 sequences are MGHDK and SYGVNS. Trimming removed 10 bases from V and 2 bases from J, with 16 bases in between. The CDR3 region has the DNA TGTGCCACCGACGGGGGAACCCCCACAGATACGCAGTATTTT. Residues: CATDGGTPTDTQYF.

The J gene is TRBJ2-3, the V gene TRBV9, with TRBD2 identical over 11 bases. The V segment lost 4 bases and the J segment 7 bases; nucleotides outside the gene matches: 14. CDR3 size: 17 residues. Germline-derived CDR1 and CDR2 are SGDLS and YYNGEE. The CDR3 nucleotides are TGTGCCAGCAGCCCCCCCACCGGGACTAGCGGAGAATATACGCAGTATTTT. This sequence encodes CASSPPTGTSGEYTQYF. The full variable domain, in which reference TRBV9 and TRBJ2-3 provide the parts outside the CDR3, is DSGVTQTPKHLITATGQRVTLRCSPRSGDLSVYWYQQSLDQGLQFLIQYYNGEERAKGNILERFSAQQFPDLHSELNLSSLELGDSALYFCASSPPTGTSGEYTQYFGPGTRLTVL.

This sequence joins TRBV7-2 and TRBJ2-7, with 7 bases identical to TRBD2. Trimming at V came to 1 base and at J to 3 bases, leaving 6 bases not matched to a gene. This CDR3 has 15 amino acids. Germline V lookup: CDR1 SGHTA, CDR2 FQGNSA. CDR3 in amino acids: CASSLVAGEIYEQYF. The CDR3 DNA reads TGTGCCAGCAGCTTAGTCGCGGGGGAGATCTACGAGCAGTACTTC.

J is TRBJ2-5 and V is TRBV28; D is perhaps TRBD2 (6 bases). The germline V gene encodes CDR1 MDHEN and CDR2 SYDVKM. The CDR3 sequence is 15 residues long. V was clipped by 3 bases and J by 0 bases, with 11 bases between them. The CDR3 DNA reads as TGTGCCAGCAGTTTCGGCGGGGCCAACCAAGAGACCCAGTACTTC. This codes for CASSFGGANQETQYF.

V is TRBV29-1 and J is TRBJ2-7; no clear D. The CDR3 sequence is 15 residues long. CDR1 and CDR2 (germline): SQVTM, ANQGSEA. CDR3 amino acids: CRERTGPASSYEQYF. Here the CDR3 DNA reads TGCAGGGAGAGGACGGGCCCCGCGAGCTCCTACGAGCAGTACTTC.

In its sample, this clone was seen a few times. The chain uses TRBV4-1 and TRBJ2-7, with D perhaps matching TRBD2 (6 bases). The CDR3 extends over 13 amino acids. The germline V gene encodes CDR1 MGHRA and CDR2 YSYEKL. The V end was cut by 4 bases, the J end by 6 bases, with 13 bases between. CDR3 nucleotide sequence: TGCGCCAGCAGCCTACGGGGGTTGGGCGAGCAGTACTTC. Its protein is CASSLRGLGEQYF.

This clone was picked up a small number of times. This rearrangement joins TRBV5-1 to TRBJ2-3, with D unresolved. V was clipped by 2 bases and J by 4 bases, with 14 bases between them. CDR3 length equals 15 residues. Looked up from germline, CDR1 is SGHRS and CDR2 is YFSETQ. The CDR3 sequence: CASSFPKSSPDTQYF. CDR3 nucleotide sequence: TGCGCCAGCAGCTTTCCCAAGAGCTCCCCAGATACGCAGTATTTT.

The gene calls are TRBV4-2 and TRBJ1-6, with a possible D match to TRBD1 (5 bases). Trimming removed 0 bases from V and 7 bases from J, with 10 bases in between. Germline CDR1 reads LGHNA; CDR2 reads YNFKEQ. There are 15 residues in the CDR3. The CDR3 loop reads CASSQERRTNSPLHF. DNA for the CDR3: TGTGCCAGCAGCCAAGAAAGACGGACAAATTCACCCCTCCACTTT.

This sequence joins TRBV29-1 and TRBJ2-3; D possibly corresponds to TRBD1 (6 bases). The CDR3 covers 13 residues. Germline CDR1 is SQVTM and CDR2 is ANQGSEA. Trimming left V 6 bases short and J 1 base short, with 11 bases between. CDR3 region: CSVARTGTDTQYF. DNA for the CDR3: TGCAGCGTCGCCAGGACAGGCACAGATACGCAGTATTTT.

In its sample, this clone was seen a few times. CDR3 in amino acids: CAWSGQGTGELFF. CDR3 DNA: TGTGCCTGGAGTGGACAGGGCACCGGGGAGCTGTTTTTT. The gene calls are TRBV30 and TRBJ2-2; TRBD1 matches 7 bases. The trim removed 1 base at V and 4 bases at J, leaving 0 bases unmatched. CDR3 length: 13 residues. From germline, CDR1 is GTSNPN and CDR2 SVGIG (reference sequence). Drawing the rest from reference TRBV30 and TRBJ2-2, the complete variable domain is SQTIHQWPATLVQPVGSPLSLECTVEGTSNPNLYWYRQAAGRGLQLLFYSVGIGQISSEVPQNLSASRPQDRQFILSSKKLLLSDSGFYLCAWSGQGTGELFFGEGSRLTVL.

The chain combines TRBV27 with TRBJ2-3; D gene uncertain. The CDR3 totals 14 residues. V lost 3 bases and J lost 2, with 9 bases in between. CDR1 MNHEY and CDR2 SMNVEV come from the germline V gene (reference sequence). In DNA form, the CDR3 reads TGTGCCAGCAGTTTTCGGATTCCCACAGATACGCAGTATTTT. Translating it yields CASSFRIPTDTQYF.